These T cell receptor beta chains were read from a single sample in a study of molecular identifiers for immune sequencing clone quantification. TCRdb reanalysed the PCR reads using MiXCR and keeps one entry per CDR3 protein. This table holds over 55,000 distinct CDR3 sequences, 15% to 20% found once. The sample comprised naive CD8+ T cells from blood, with Jurkat cell RNA spiked in. The receptor set was obtained from a human donor in good health. Some libraries in this study had Jurkat cell RNA spiked in. The conserved cysteine and the conserved F or W are not part of the CDR3 here. Each record gives: J gene, clone size, V gene, CDR3 length, CDR3 protein. The size field is filled for only some rows; it gives once, few, many or a size class.

j_call: TRBJ1-2; clone_size: few; v_call: TRBV6-5; cdr3_length: 15; cdr3_aa: ASTTPSEARGNYGYT
j_call: TRBJ2-1; clone_size: NA; v_call: TRBV11-2; cdr3_length: 14; cdr3_aa: ASSVGLAGGGYEQF
j_call: TRBJ2-7; clone_size: many; v_call: TRBV29-1; cdr3_length: 11; cdr3_aa: SVRRLGGYEQY
j_call: TRBJ2-7; clone_size: NA; v_call: TRBV4-1; cdr3_length: 18; cdr3_aa: ASSHDLGGLAGGSSYELY
j_call: TRBJ2-7; clone_size: many; v_call: TRBV7-9; cdr3_length: 12; cdr3_aa: ASSPRQGAYEQY
j_call: TRBJ2-1; clone_size: few; v_call: TRBV13; cdr3_length: 11; cdr3_aa: ASSWGPSREQF
j_call: TRBJ2-2; clone_size: many; v_call: TRBV5-1; cdr3_length: 15; cdr3_aa: ASSSTGTHTNTGELF
j_call: TRBJ2-7; clone_size: many; v_call: TRBV7-9; cdr3_length: 13; cdr3_aa: ASSLEGGQTREQY
j_call: TRBJ2-4; clone_size: many; v_call: TRBV20-1; cdr3_length: 13; cdr3_aa: SAGTDHIGKNIQY
j_call: TRBJ1-5; clone_size: many; v_call: TRBV27; cdr3_length: 14; cdr3_aa: ASSSFNRGRGQPQH
j_call: TRBJ1-4; clone_size: many; v_call: TRBV7-9; cdr3_length: 12; cdr3_aa: ASSFSGNNEKLF
j_call: TRBJ2-2; clone_size: many; v_call: TRBV12-3/TRBV12-4; cdr3_length: 10; cdr3_aa: ASRVSAGELF
j_call: TRBJ2-3; clone_size: many; v_call: TRBV2; cdr3_length: 13; cdr3_aa: AIPGLAGVLDTQY
j_call: TRBJ1-3; clone_size: many; v_call: TRBV9; cdr3_length: 14; cdr3_aa: ASSTETLTSGNTIY
j_call: TRBJ2-7; clone_size: NA; v_call: TRBV6-6; cdr3_length: 15; cdr3_aa: ASSLTVTGTEYYEQY
j_call: TRBJ2-1; clone_size: once; v_call: TRBV7-6; cdr3_length: 15; cdr3_aa: ASSPRQSLTLYNEQF
j_call: TRBJ2-7; clone_size: many; v_call: TRBV6-5; cdr3_length: 11; cdr3_aa: ASSYNRGGEQY
j_call: TRBJ2-2; clone_size: many; v_call: TRBV13; cdr3_length: 12; cdr3_aa: ASNLAGHTGELF
j_call: TRBJ2-7; clone_size: many; v_call: TRBV11-2; cdr3_length: 13; cdr3_aa: ASSFPVSAPYEQY
j_call: TRBJ2-6; clone_size: many; v_call: TRBV12-5; cdr3_length: 15; cdr3_aa: ASGWDRGIAGANVLT
j_call: TRBJ2-3; clone_size: many; v_call: TRBV14; cdr3_length: 13; cdr3_aa: ASSHGAASTDTQY
j_call: TRBJ2-3; clone_size: many; v_call: TRBV12-3/TRBV12-4; cdr3_length: 12; cdr3_aa: ASSFSGVADTQY
j_call: TRBJ2-2; clone_size: many; v_call: TRBV27; cdr3_length: 13; cdr3_aa: ASSFGQSGTGELF
j_call: TRBJ2-7; clone_size: many; v_call: TRBV4-1; cdr3_length: 13; cdr3_aa: ASSQVAGGPGEQY
j_call: TRBJ2-3; clone_size: NA; v_call: TRBV12-3/TRBV12-4; cdr3_length: 12; cdr3_aa: ASSFAGVADTQY
j_call: TRBJ1-5; clone_size: NA; v_call: TRBV10-3; cdr3_length: 13; cdr3_aa: AIRATGDSNQPQH
j_call: TRBJ2-5; clone_size: many; v_call: TRBV6-2/TRBV6-3; cdr3_length: 11; cdr3_aa: ASRSDAPGTQY
j_call: TRBJ2-7; clone_size: many; v_call: TRBV4-1; cdr3_length: 12; cdr3_aa: ASAPGPSVREQY
j_call: TRBJ1-1; clone_size: many; v_call: TRBV3-1; cdr3_length: 14; cdr3_aa: ASSQERAGAGTEAF
j_call: TRBJ2-2; clone_size: many; v_call: TRBV7-9; cdr3_length: 14; cdr3_aa: ASSFPQGANTGELF
j_call: TRBJ2-1; clone_size: many; v_call: TRBV4-1; cdr3_length: 16; cdr3_aa: ASSQFITGGSNRGEQF
j_call: TRBJ1-4; clone_size: many; v_call: TRBV20-1; cdr3_length: 12; cdr3_aa: SARDGRLHAELF
j_call: TRBJ1-4; clone_size: many; v_call: TRBV3-1; cdr3_length: 19; cdr3_aa: ASSQFFEAQGWSSVGEKLF
j_call: TRBJ2-3; clone_size: many; v_call: TRBV29-1; cdr3_length: 16; cdr3_aa: IVHPNAMEVSREDTQY
j_call: TRBJ2-5; clone_size: many; v_call: TRBV29-1; cdr3_length: 11; cdr3_aa: STSAGGVETQY
j_call: TRBJ1-3; clone_size: many; v_call: TRBV4-2; cdr3_length: 13; cdr3_aa: ASSQGPSSGNTIY
j_call: TRBJ1-2; clone_size: many; v_call: TRBV14; cdr3_length: 11; cdr3_aa: ASSPPGLYGYT